This is a list of T cell receptor beta chains from one sample in a study of blood T cell repertoires in COVID-19. The protocol was immunoSEQ multiplex PCR, while the TCRdb copy is restricted to in-frame clones and leaves out a portion. The data show approximately 94,000 clones, almost 90% seen once. The specimen was peripheral blood. These receptors were obtained from a woman in her 70s with acute or convalescent COVID-19. Both conserved end residues are part of each CDR3. Not all rows give a size; the values are once, few, many and, for expanded clones, a class.

>once|TRBV7-2|TRBJ2-5
CASRKPLAGDQETQYF
>-|TRBV5-6|TRBJ2-2
CASSLGRYTGELFF
>-|TRBV19|TRBJ1-3
CASSLGRATGNTIYF
>-|TRBV10-3|TRBJ2-3
CAITWGHGASTDTQYF
>few|TRBV7-6|TRBJ2-7
CASSSPGLGDEQYF
>-|TRBV19|TRBJ1-5
CASRAPTGANQPQHF
>-|TRBV11-2|TRBJ2-7
CASSWTTGSSYEQYF
>-|TRBV3-1/TRBV3-2|TRBJ2-3
CASSQVWGENTQYF
>-|TRBV5-1|TRBJ1-1
CASSWGQGSEAFF
>-|TRBV3-1/TRBV3-2|TRBJ2-5
CASSVTGRETQYF
>-|TRBV27|TRBJ2-3
CASRLKGLAVTDTQYF
>-|TRBV29-1|TRBJ2-7
CSVDRTGGYEQYF
>once|TRBV19|TRBJ2-5
CASSGTGGFWETQYF
>few|TRBV11-2|TRBJ2-2
CASLPERGNTGELFF
>-|TRBV19|TRBJ1-2
CASSTDRGIYGYTF
>once|TRBV7-2|TRBJ2-3
CASSLRTSSGGTDTQYF
>once|TRBV9|TRBJ2-3
CASSTGTHSTDTQYF
>-|TRBV19|TRBJ2-7
CASSGTGVGYEQYF
>-|TRBV7-2|TRBJ1-4
CASSARQSYSNEKLFF
>-|TRBV5-4|TRBJ2-3
CASSLGDRGRTDTQYF
>-|TRBV12-3/TRBV12-4|TRBJ2-1
CASSPRAYNEQFF
>-|TRBV15|TRBJ2-1
CATSRGGAWVNEQFF
>-|TRBV6-5|TRBJ2-1
CASRGTGILHNEQFF
>-|TRBV7-6|TRBJ2-5
CASSKSGVYQETQYF
>-|TRBV7-6|TRBJ2-5
CASSFVFIQGPFQETQYF
>-|TRBV2|TRBJ1-5
CASTGQGGSGQPQHF
>-|TRBV5-1|TRBJ2-3
CASSLVGQGLDTQYF
>-|TRBV7-9|TRBJ2-1
CASSQTGNEQFF
>-|TRBV27|TRBJ1-1
CASSFSWNTEAFF
>-|TRBV11-1|TRBJ2-1
CASSLLAGGVYNEQFF
>-|TRBV3-1/TRBV3-2|TRBJ1-2
CASSQELGRRRYTF
>-|TRBV2|TRBJ1-2
CASSVGQGNYGYTF
>-|TRBV3-1/TRBV3-2|TRBJ2-5
CASSLNSGNQETQYF
>-|TRBV5-1|TRBJ1-2
CASSLSPTGNYGYTF
>-|TRBV27|TRBJ2-5
CASSLGHGGLVTQYF
>-|TRBV29-1|TRBJ2-1
CSVDRGDSNEQFF
>-|TRBV28|TRBJ2-1
CASRHIRTGLASYNEQFF
>-|TRBV6-5|TRBJ1-1
CASRDFGQVNTEAFF
>-|TRBV7-9|TRBJ2-1
CASSLGGLAGVYEQFF
>-|TRBV18|TRBJ1-2
CASSPITGQGGSYGYTF
>-|TRBV28|TRBJ2-5
CASSLQETQYF
>-|TRBV4-2|TRBJ2-7
CASSPFERERSYEQYF
>-|TRBV6-5|TRBJ1-4
CASIYDRAGNEKLFF
>-|TRBV5-1|TRBJ2-7
CASSLARDTYEQYF
>-|TRBV29-1|TRBJ2-3
CSVEITDTQYF
>-|TRBV14|TRBJ2-7
CASSQDWGGPSYEQYF
>-|TRBV5-1|TRBJ2-7
CASSLGAPYEQYF
>-|TRBV29-1|TRBJ1-1
CSVFDTEAFF
>-|TRBV7-8|TRBJ2-3
CASSTDRADTQYF
>-|TRBV7-8|TRBJ2-2
CASSLGSRGGGGELFF
>-|TRBV2|TRBJ1-4
CASSENGQEKLFF
>-|TRBV7-8|TRBJ2-7
CASSPGLAAPYEQYF